These 31 T cell receptor beta chains share one sample of origin, sequenced in a study of T cell clonality in common variable immunodeficiency. Study observations and caveats: Reportedly, TCR beta sequences from common variable immunodeficiency showed fewer deletions and N-nucleotide insertions.

Their cognate antigens are unknown. Only in-frame clones appear in the TCRdb table, and some are missing; sequencing was by immunoSEQ multiplex PCR. In total the sample includes some 28,000 clones, none of them seen once. The sequencing sample was made of peripheral blood mononuclear cells. These receptor sequences come from a human donor with common variable immunodeficiency.

A word on this clone: Coverage ceases 3 residues before the CDR3 finishes, and the germline J gene fills in the end. The rearrangement links TRBV19 to TRBJ2-5; perhaps TRBD1 as D (6 bases). This CDR3 has 14 amino acids. Looked up from germline, CDR1 is LNHDA and CDR2 is SQIVND (reference sequence). Trimming pared 7 bases from V and 1 base from J, leaving 13 bases between. CDR3 loop: CASKVHRAQETQYF. The DNA read from the CDR3 is TGTGCCAGTAAAGTCCACAGGGCCCAAGAGACC.

The table lists this clone with many counts. From the germline J gene comes the end of the CDR3, since the read stops 3 residues before it. The J gene is TRBJ2-2, the V gene TRBV7-2; D not certain. From germline, CDR1 is SGHTA and CDR2 FQGNSA. Trimming pared 3 bases from V and 0 bases from J, leaving 5 bases between. The length of the CDR3 is 14 residues. CDR3 DNA, as far as it was read: TGTGCCAGCAGCTTTGACACGAACACCGGGGAG. This sequence encodes CASSFDTNTGE. The complete CDR3 sequence is CASSFDTNTGELFF.

Points on this clone: The read ends 3 residues early relative to the CDR3; the germline J gene fills the gap. The chain is built from TRBV7-9 and TRBJ1-5; the match to TRBD1 covers 7 bases. CDR1 and CDR2 (germline): SEHNR, FQNEAQ (reference sequence). The V and J ends lost 5 bases and 2 bases, in that order; junction bases with no gene match: 6. The CDR3 is 15 residues long. The covered CDR3 bases are TGTGCCAGCAGCCCAGACAGGGTGGGCAATCAGCCC. Translated, it gives CASSPDRVGNQP. The entire CDR3 reads CASSPDRVGNQPQHF.

This clone occurred many times. The read stops 3 residues short of the end of the CDR3; the missing end is completed from the germline J gene. The chain combines TRBV5-6 with TRBJ2-6; D might be TRBD1 (6 bases). Trimming took 4 bases from V and 5 from J, leaving 13 bases between them. The CDR3 runs to 15 residues. Germline CDR1 reads SGHDT; CDR2 reads YYEEEE. CDR3 region: CASSLRGAWANVLTF. The covered CDR3 bases are TGTGCCAGCAGCCTCAGGGGAGCCTGGGCCAACGTC.

This clone has at least ten counts. The CDR3 end lies 3 residues beyond the end of the read and is filled in from the germline J gene. The chain uses TRBV5-5 and TRBJ1-1, with D unclear. CDR1 and CDR2 from the germline V gene are SGHKS and YYEKEE (reference sequence). Trimming took 4 bases from V and 7 from J, leaving 17 bases between them. The CDR3 runs to 14 residues. The chain's CDR3 is CASSMDALPGEAFF. The covered CDR3 bases are TGTGCCAGCAGCATGGACGCCCTCCCAGGTGAA.

This clone has a count of ten or more. The read ends 3 residues shy of where the CDR3 ends; the end is completed using the germline J gene. This rearrangement joins TRBV30 to TRBJ1-5; D remains ambiguous. This CDR3 has 13 amino acids. V lost 0 bases and J 5 bases, leaving 8 bases between the germline ends. The germline V gene has CDR1 GTSNPN and CDR2 SVGIG (reference sequence). CDR3: CAWSVLADQPQHF. The covered CDR3 bases are TGTGCCTGGAGTGTGTTGGCAGATCAGCCC.

CDR3 DNA, as far as it was read: TGTGCCAGCAGCTTAGGGCGGGGGGTAGATACG. Its translation is CASSLGRGVDT. Given in full, the CDR3 is CASSLGRGVDTQYF. The V gene is TRBV7-8, the J gene TRBJ2-3; 8 bases are shared with TRBD2. With the read ending 3 residues before the CDR3 end, the germline J gene is used to fill in that end. The CDR3 consists of 14 residues. Germline CDR1 is SGHVS and CDR2 is FQNEAQ. V lost 1 base to trimming and J lost 5 bases; unmatched junction nucleotides: 2.

This clone came up many times. The missing CDR3 end, 3 residues past where the read stops, is filled in from the germline J gene. V gene TRBV29-1 combines with J gene TRBJ1-1; D is unclear. Trimming pared 7 bases from V and 0 bases from J, leaving 15 bases between. The CDR3 is 14 residues long. Germline assignment: CDR1 SQVTM and CDR2 ANQGSEA. The part of the CDR3 DNA that was read is TGCAGCGCTACGAGACACCTACTGAACACTGAA. Residues: CSATRHLLNTE. The CDR3 reads in full as CSATRHLLNTEAFF.

This clone was seen a handful of times. The CDR3 is cut off 3 residues early in the read; its end comes from the germline J gene. The rearrangement uses TRBV6-2 or TRBV6-3 and TRBJ1-3, with TRBD1 matching over 7 bases. The CDR3 has 15 residues. V lost 9 bases, J lost 3 bases, and 11 bases stayed unmatched. Germline lookup yields CDR1 MNHEY and CDR2 SVGEGT. CDR3 amino acids: CASLKSGTVGNTIYF. The part of the CDR3 DNA that was read is TGTGCCAGTCTCAAGTCGGGGACAGTTGGAAACACC.

The table lists this clone with a few counts. The read stops 3 residues short of the end of the CDR3; the missing end is completed from the germline J gene. The chain carries TRBV5-6 and TRBJ2-5; TRBD1 aligns across 7 bases. The trim removed 2 bases at V and 6 bases at J, leaving 10 bases unmatched. CDR1 SGHDT and CDR2 YYEEEE come from the germline V gene. The CDR3 consists of 15 residues. This CDR3 is CASSFSWQGVKTQYF. The sequenced part of the CDR3 DNA is TGTGCCAGCAGCTTCAGTTGGCAGGGGGTAAAGACC.

This clone was detected only a few times. The read ends 3 residues shy of where the CDR3 ends; the end is completed using the germline J gene. The chain uses TRBV7-9 and TRBJ1-4, with TRBD1 identical over 7 bases. Trimming cost V 5 bases and J 8 bases; bases outside gene matches: 5. The germline CDR1 and CDR2 sequences are SEHNR and FQNEAQ (reference sequence). The CDR3 is made up of 13 amino acids. The part of the CDR3 DNA that was read is TGTGCCAGCAGCCGGGACAGCCAGGAAAAA. Translated, it gives CASSRDSQEK. The whole CDR3 sequence is CASSRDSQEKLFF.

In this sample, this clone turned up a few times. The read halts 3 residues ahead of the CDR3 end, with the missing end drawn from the germline J gene. The V gene is TRBV7-9, the J gene TRBJ2-5; no firm D call. This CDR3 has 14 amino acids. Trimming removed 4 bases at V and 4 bases at J, with 13 bases between. The V gene's germline CDR1 is SEHNR and CDR2 FQNEAQ (reference sequence). The sequenced part of the CDR3 DNA is TGTGCCAGCAGCTCCCCCCTTGGGCGAGAGACC. Its protein is CASSSPLGRET. The full-length CDR3 reads as CASSSPLGRETQYF.

As regards this clone: Read data end 3 residues before the CDR3 end; the end is taken from the germline J gene. Other DNA variants within this sample encode the same CDR3. The V gene is TRBV6-2 or TRBV6-3, the J gene TRBJ2-1; 7 positions match TRBD2. Germline V gene lookup returns CDR1 MNHEY and CDR2 SVGEGT. CDR3 length: 14 residues. With 2 bases clipped from V and 8 bases from J, the junction kept 6 bases outside the gene matches. The sequenced part of the CDR3 DNA is TGTGCCAGCAGTTACGTGGGCGGGGGTGATGAG. Its protein is CASSYVGGGDE. The full CDR3 sequence reads CASSYVGGGDEQFF.

Ten or more counts support this clone. The CDR3 extends 3 residues past the end of the read, so its final part is completed from the germline J gene. The chain employs TRBV7-8 and TRBJ1-1; TRBD1 aligns across 9 bases. The germline gives CDR1 SGHVS, CDR2 FQNEAQ. The CDR3 length is 13 residues. CDR3 bases read: TGTGCCAGCAGCCCGGGACAGGGCATAGCA. Translated, it gives CASSPGQGIA. The whole CDR3 sequence reads CASSPGQGIAAFF.

With regard to this clone: The CDR3 goes on 3 residues after the read ends, and that part is filled in from the germline J gene. The chain carries TRBV7-9 and TRBJ2-5; 7 nucleotides line up with TRBD1. V lost 4 bases, J lost 5 bases, and 10 bases stayed unmatched. The germline V gene has CDR1 SEHNR and CDR2 FQNEAQ (reference sequence). This CDR3 has 15 amino acids. This chain's CDR3 is CASSSTGESWETQYF. The DNA read from the CDR3 is TGTGCCAGCAGCTCCACAGGGGAAAGTTGGGAGACC.

This clone has only a few counts. The CDR3 end falls 3 residues outside the read, so it is completed with the germline J gene. The chain is built from TRBV18 and TRBJ2-5, with 9 bases aligning to TRBD2. Germline loops: CDR1 KGHSH, CDR2 LQKENI. The CDR3 loop spans 18 amino acids. Losses at the gene ends were 0 bases for V and 3 bases for J; bases not matched to a gene: 11. The chain's CDR3 is CASSPPRGGASGEETQYF. The DNA read from the CDR3 is TGTGCCAGCTCACCACCCCGCGGGGGGGCCAGTGGAGAAGAGACC. Full variable domain (rest looked up from reference TRBV18 and TRBJ2-5): NAGVMQNPRHLVRRRGQEARLRCSPMKGHSHVYWYRQLPEEGLKFMVYLQKENIIDESGMPKERFSAEFPKEGPSILRIQQVVRGDSAAYFCASSPPRGGASGEETQYFGPGTRLLVL.

Details on this clone: The read is 3 residues too short to cover the CDR3 end, so that end is filled in from the germline J gene. The chain links TRBV7-2 to TRBJ2-7; tentatively, D is TRBD2 (6 bases). The CDR3 has 12 amino acids. V was cut by 8 bases and J by 3 bases, with 11 bases left in between. CDR1 and CDR2 (germline): SGHTA, FQGNSA. The CDR3 protein is CASGEDYYEQYF. Incomplete CDR3 DNA: TGTGCCAGCGGTGAGGACTACTACGAG.

This clone was recorded many times. The read stops 3 residues short of the end of the CDR3; the missing end is completed from the germline J gene. The chain carries TRBV7-2 and TRBJ2-3; TRBD2 agrees at 8 bases. CDR1 and CDR2 from the germline V gene are SGHTA and FQGNSA. This CDR3 spans 17 amino acids. V was pared by 0 bases and J by 2 bases, with 7 bases of the junction left unmatched. The part of the CDR3 DNA that was read is TGTGCCAGCAGCTTAGCAGTATGGCGGGGGGTCACAGATACG. Its translation: CASSLAVWRGVTDT. The complete CDR3 protein is CASSLAVWRGVTDTQYF.

This clone has only a few counts. The read stops 3 residues short of the end of the CDR3; the missing end is completed from the germline J gene. J is TRBJ2-7 and V is TRBV18; 8 bases match TRBD1. Germline V gene data show CDR1 as KGHSH and CDR2 as LQKENI. J lost 2 bases, V lost 4 bases, and 4 bases had no gene match. The CDR3 consists of 14 residues. CDR3 region: CASSQTGDTYEQYF. CDR3 DNA, as far as it was read: TGTGCCAGCTCACAGACAGGGGACACCTACGAG.

The part of the CDR3 DNA that was read is TGTGCCAGCAGCAGGCTAGCGGGTTCCTACAATGAG. Translating it yields CASSRLAGSYNE. The entire CDR3 protein reads CASSRLAGSYNEQFF. The chain joins TRBV7-9 to TRBJ2-1, with TRBD2 matching 8 bases. The missing CDR3 end, 3 residues past where the read stops, is filled in from the germline J gene. The CDR3 is 15 amino acids. Germline-derived CDR1 and CDR2 are SEHNR and FQNEAQ (reference sequence). V gave up 5 bases and J gave up 1 base; unmatched junction bases: 4.

This clone was observed many times. One junction end does not reproduce the germline sequence, and a read error may be involved. The read stops 3 residues short of the end of the CDR3; the missing end is completed from the germline J gene. This chain connects TRBV4-2 to TRBJ1-4; the D gene is possibly TRBD1 (6 bases). The CDR3 runs to 14 residues. The germline gives CDR1 LGHNA, CDR2 YNFKEQ. Incomplete CDR3 DNA: TGCGCCAGCAGCCAAGAAACAGGGCGGAAAAAA. Translated: CASSQETGRKK. The full CDR3 reads CASSQETGRKKLFF.

In its sample, this clone was seen many times. The read ends 3 residues early relative to the CDR3; the germline J gene fills the gap. V and J are TRBV20-1 and TRBJ2-5; TRBD2 matches at 8 bases. Germline loops: CDR1 DFQATT, CDR2 SNEGSKA (reference sequence). CDR3 length: 14 residues. Germline trimming cut 2 bases from V and 2 bases from J; bases unmatched to any gene: 4. The sequenced part of the CDR3 DNA is TGCAGTGCTAGAAAAAGCGGGGGACAAGAGACC. It translates to CSARKSGGQET. The CDR3 in its entirety is CSARKSGGQETQYF.

Many counts were recorded for this clone. The DNA ends 3 residues before the CDR3 does, and the rest of the CDR3 is filled in from the germline J gene. The genes are TRBV5-6 and TRBJ1-1, with 7 nucleotides matching TRBD1. V shed 6 bases and J 1 base; nucleotides not matched to a gene: 6. From germline, CDR1 is SGHDT and CDR2 YYEEEE. This CDR3 has 14 amino acids. CDR3 region: CASIGDSENTEAFF. CDR3 DNA, as far as it was read: TGTGCCAGCATAGGGGACAGCGAGAACACTGAA.

This clone was observed a few times. The CDR3 end lies 3 residues beyond the end of the read and is filled in from the germline J gene. This chain links TRBV6-2 or TRBV6-3 with TRBJ2-7, with TRBD1 matching 10 bases. Germline loops: CDR1 MNHEY, CDR2 SVGEGT. This CDR3 is 16 amino acids long. After removal of 2 bases from V and 2 bases from J, the junction contained 6 bases not matched to a gene. The CDR3 sequence: CASSYPRDRGAYEQYF. Incomplete CDR3 DNA: TGTGCCAGCAGTTACCCCCGGGACAGGGGAGCCTACGAG.

This clone appeared a few times. CDR3 bases read: TGTGCCAGCAGTTACAGCGGGGCCAGTGAG. Translated: CASSYSGASE. The entire CDR3 is CASSYSGASEQFF. The chain has TRBV6-2 or TRBV6-3 and TRBJ2-1, with 7 bases fitting TRBD2. The read is 3 residues too short to cover the CDR3 end, so that end is filled in from the germline J gene. The CDR3 covers 13 residues. With V trimmed by 2 bases and J by 9 bases, 4 bases remained unmatched. The germline CDR1 and CDR2 sequences are MNHEY and SVGEGT.

This clone was detected many times. Read data end 3 residues before the CDR3 end; the end is taken from the germline J gene. The V and J genes are TRBV5-1 and TRBJ1-1, with 7 bases matching TRBD1. The germline V gene has CDR1 SGHRS and CDR2 YFSETQ. Trimming took 0 bases from V and 4 from J; bases not matched to a gene: 6. CDR3 length equals 15 residues. The CDR3 bases that were read are TGCGCCAGCAGCTTGGGACAGGGTATGTTCACTGAA. The encoded protein is CASSLGQGMFTE. The entire CDR3 reads CASSLGQGMFTEAFF.

The sample holds a few counts of this clone. The read ends 3 residues early relative to the CDR3; the germline J gene fills the gap. V usage is TRBV6-1 and J usage is TRBJ2-2; 11 bases are a match to TRBD1. Losses at the gene ends were 2 bases for V and 7 bases for J; bases not matched to a gene: 6. CDR3 length: 16 residues. Per germline, CDR1 MNHNS and CDR2 SASEGT. The CDR3: CASSELDRGLRGELFF. CDR3 DNA, as far as it was read: TGTGCCAGCAGTGAATTGGACAGGGGGCTTCGCGGGGAG.

The table lists this clone with many counts. Coverage ceases 3 residues before the CDR3 finishes, and the germline J gene fills in the end. The J gene is TRBJ2-7, the V gene TRBV6-1; 9 bases line up with TRBD2. V lost 4 bases to trimming and J lost 2 bases; unmatched junction nucleotides: 3. From germline, CDR1 is MNHNS and CDR2 SASEGT. The CDR3 covers 14 residues. This CDR3 is CASSGGGGTYEQYF. Incomplete CDR3 DNA: TGTGCCAGCAGTGGCGGGGGGGGGACCTACGAG.

This clone was observed a few times. The CDR3 is cut off 3 residues early in the read; its end comes from the germline J gene. The chain joins TRBV7-9 to TRBJ1-2; perhaps TRBD1 as D (5 bases). The CDR3 consists of 15 residues. The V end lost 5 bases, the J end lost 2 bases, and 15 bases lay between the germline ends. Germline V gene data show CDR1 as SEHNR and CDR2 as FQNEAQ (reference sequence). CDR3 in amino acids: CASSIQGSRNYGYTF. Partial CDR3 DNA: TGTGCCAGCAGCATCCAGGGCAGTCGGAACTATGGC.

Comment on this clone: The CDR3 is cut off 3 residues early in the read; its end comes from the germline J gene. The genes are TRBV7-2 and TRBJ1-2, with D possibly matching TRBD1 (5 bases). Trimming left V 5 bases short and J 1 base short, with 14 bases between. CDR3 length equals 15 residues. Germline loops: CDR1 SGHTA, CDR2 FQGNSA. The CDR3 loop reads CASSPGPGRNYGYTF. Incomplete CDR3 DNA: TGTGCCAGCAGCCCCGGCCCAGGGCGTAACTATGGC.

As concerns this clone: The CDR3 end falls 3 residues outside the read, so it is completed with the germline J gene. The V gene is TRBV19, the J gene TRBJ2-7; 8 bases map to TRBD1. J was trimmed by 2 bases and V by 3 bases; bases with no gene match: 3. CDR3 length: 14 residues. Germline values: CDR1 LNHDA, CDR2 SQIVND (reference sequence). The CDR3 loop reads CASSIGTGPYEQYF. The CDR3 DNA, read in part, is TGTGCCAGTAGTATTGGGACAGGCCCCTACGAG.